These 18 T cell receptor beta chains were sequenced from one sample in a study of blood T cell repertoires in COVID-19. Libraries were prepared by immunoSEQ multiplex PCR; TCRdb keeps only in-frame clonotypes and omits some of them. The sample shows fewer than 65,000 clones, 75% to 90% of them seen only once. Sequencing was performed on peripheral blood. Receptors were obtained from a woman aged 55-70 years with COVID-19, enrolled during active disease.

This chain uses TRBV21-1 with TRBJ2-3; the DNA was not used to check the table's D call, TRBD2. TRBV21-1 is assigned pseudogene status. The CDR3 length is 17 residues. The CDR3 loop reads CASSKGLPGGSPDTQYF. The CDR3 nucleotides read TGTGCCAGCAGCAAAGGTCTTCCGGGAGGGAGCCCAGATACGCAGTATTTT.

This clone was observed a single time. V is TRBV9 and J is TRBJ2-3; TRBD2 agrees at 9 bases. Germline CDR1 and CDR2: SGDLS and YYNGEE. V was clipped by 2 bases and J by 4 bases; unmatched bases: 5. The CDR3 covers 15 residues. The CDR3 loop is CASSVPSGVADTQYF. The CDR3 DNA reads TGTGCCAGCAGCGTCCCTAGCGGGGTAGCAGATACGCAGTATTTT.

CDR3 amino acids: CASSSLYEQYF. The CDR3 DNA reads as TGTGCCAGCAGCTCTTTATACGAGCAGTACTTC. V gene TRBV7-8 combines with J gene TRBJ2-7; D is unresolved. The CDR3 covers 11 residues. The germline V and J ends were trimmed by 4 bases and 4 bases, with 5 bases remaining between them. Germline V CDR1 and CDR2: SGHVS, FQNEAQ.

The rearrangement uses TRBV15 and TRBJ2-5; no definite D call. V gave up 0 bases and J gave up 5 bases, with 4 bases separating them. Germline CDR1 and CDR2: LNHNV and YYDKDF (reference sequence). This CDR3 spans 12 amino acids. The CDR3 loop is CATSREAETQYF. The CDR3 DNA reads TGTGCCACCAGCAGAGAAGCTGAGACCCAGTACTTC.

This chain's CDR3 is CASSLVRGSSGANVLTF. DNA for the CDR3: TGCGCCAGCAGCTTGGTTAGGGGGAGCTCTGGGGCCAACGTCCTGACTTTC. The chain uses TRBV5-1 and TRBJ2-6, with D maybe TRBD1 (6 bases). The CDR3 length is 17 residues. The germline V gene encodes CDR1 SGHRS and CDR2 YFSETQ. V gave up 0 bases and J gave up 0 bases, with 10 bases separating them.

This clone was observed once. J is TRBJ2-1 and V is TRBV7-3, with 8 bases fitting TRBD1. Germline CDR1 SGHTA, CDR2 FQGTGA. The CDR3 consists of 14 residues. J gave up 1 base and V 8 bases, and 4 bases lay outside the gene matches. Here the CDR3 reads CASGRQGSYNEQFF. CDR3 nucleotide sequence: TGTGCCAGCGGACGACAGGGGTCCTACAATGAGCAGTTCTTC.

J is TRBJ1-6 and V is TRBV19; TRBD1 matches at 8 bases. Germline assignment: CDR1 LNHDA and CDR2 SQIVND (reference sequence). The V gene end was trimmed by 3 bases and the J gene end by 7 bases; junction bases not matched to a gene: 8. This CDR3 spans 16 amino acids. CDR3 coding DNA: TGTGCCAGTAGTATCCCTGGACAGGGTGAGAATTCACCCCTCCACTTT. It specifies CASSIPGQGENSPLHF. The entire variable domain, with the rest obtained from reference TRBV19 and TRBJ1-6, is as follows: DGGITQSPKYLFRKEGQNVTLSCEQNLNHDAMYWYRQDPGQGLRLIYYSQIVNDFQKGDIAEGYSVSREKKESFPLTVTSAQKNPTAFYLCASSIPGQGENSPLHFGNGTRLTVT.

This chain links TRBV5-5 with TRBJ1-5, with 9 nucleotides matching TRBD1. Germline V CDR1 and CDR2: SGHKS, YYEKEE (reference sequence). V was pared by 3 bases and J by 1 base, with 2 bases of the junction left unmatched. This CDR3 has 15 residues. Here the CDR3 reads CASSSGQGSNQPQHF. CDR3 bases: TGTGCCAGCAGCTCCGGACAGGGGAGCAATCAGCCCCAGCATTTT.

This chain links TRBV14 with TRBJ2-1; 8 bases map to TRBD2. Trimming took 3 bases from V and 4 from J; bases not matched to a gene: 8. This CDR3 is built from 16 residues. Germline V gives CDR1 SGHDN, CDR2 FVKESK. The CDR3 sequence: CASSHGSGGIYNEQFF. The CDR3 DNA reads TGTGCCAGCAGCCACGGATCGGGAGGGATTTACAATGAGCAGTTCTTC.

V gene TRBV28 combines with J gene TRBJ2-2, with 16 bases that match TRBD2. CDR1 and CDR2 (germline): MDHEN, SYDVKM. Unmatched junction bases numbered 9, after V lost 6 bases and J lost 2 bases. The CDR3 has 19 residues. CDR3 in amino acids: CASSFPGLAGGPNTGELFF. CDR3 nucleotides: TGTGCCAGCAGCTTTCCGGGACTAGCGGGAGGGCCTAACACCGGGGAGCTGTTTTTT.

V usage is TRBV28 and J usage is TRBJ2-7; tentative D call: TRBD2 (6 bases). The CDR3 has 16 residues. The germline V and J ends were trimmed by 3 bases and 0 bases, with 15 bases remaining between them. Germline-derived CDR1 and CDR2 are MDHEN and SYDVKM. The CDR3 sequence is CASSFSADYISYEQYF. The CDR3 bases are TGTGCCAGCAGTTTCTCCGCGGACTATATCTCCTACGAGCAGTACTTC. The complete variable domain, with remaining parts taken from reference TRBV28 and TRBJ2-7, reads DVKVTQSSRYLVKRTGEKVFLECVQDMDHENMFWYRQDPGLGLRLIYFSYDVKMKEKGDIPEGYSVSREKKERFSLILESASTNQTSMYLCASSFSADYISYEQYFGPGTRLTVT.

The chain has TRBV5-1 and TRBJ2-2; a weak D match, TRBD2 (6 bases). The CDR3 consists of 15 residues. V lost 4 bases, J lost 6 bases, and 16 bases lay in between. CDR1 and CDR2 from the germline V gene are SGHRS and YFSETQ. CDR3 loop: CASSLGLQRAGELFF. For the CDR3, the DNA is TGCGCCAGCAGCCTGGGACTTCAGAGGGCCGGGGAGCTGTTTTTT.

The rearrangement links TRBV9 to TRBJ2-2; 8 positions agree with TRBD2. The V gene's germline CDR1 is SGDLS and CDR2 YYNGEE. The CDR3 contains 16 residues. V was pared by 1 base and J by 4 bases, with 6 bases of the junction left unmatched. CDR3 DNA sequence: TGTGCCAGCAGCGTACAAGCGGGAGAAGGCACCGGGGAGCTGTTTTTT. Protein: CASSVQAGEGTGELFF.

This clone has a single count. The genes are TRBV6-2 or TRBV6-3 and TRBJ2-7; 11 nucleotides match TRBD2. Germline CDR1 and CDR2: MNHEY and SVGEGT. V lost 2 bases and J lost 5; bases outside the gene matches: 11. This CDR3 comprises 17 residues. CDR3 amino acids: CASSYVQTSGSRNEQYF. CDR3 DNA: TGTGCCAGCAGTTACGTTCAAACTAGCGGGAGTCGCAACGAGCAGTACTTC.

V usage is TRBV12-3 or TRBV12-4 and J usage is TRBJ1-4; possibly TRBD1 for D (5 bases). The CDR3 covers 13 residues. Trimming left V 3 bases short and J 8 bases short, with 10 bases between. The CDR3 reads CASSFSGVEKLFF. The DNA of the CDR3 is TGTGCCAGCAGTTTCTCGGGGGTCGAAAAACTGTTTTTT.

V usage is TRBV4-3 and J usage is TRBJ1-1; D gene ambiguous. This CDR3 has 14 residues. The V and J ends lost 5 bases and 4 bases respectively, with 14 bases between them. Germline CDR1 LGHNA, CDR2 YSLEER. CDR3 nucleotides: TGCGCCAGCAGCTCCCCCGGGGAGAGCACTGAAGCTTTCTTT. Translation: CASSSPGESTEAFF.

The chain uses TRBV19 and TRBJ1-1; D ambiguous. CDR1 is LNHDA and CDR2 is SQIVND in the germline V gene (reference sequence). This CDR3 region has 13 residues. V lost 7 bases to trimming and J lost 3 bases, with 12 bases between them. CDR3 sequence: CASTWSQDTEAFF. In DNA, the CDR3 is TGTGCCAGTACGTGGTCCCAGGACACTGAAGCTTTCTTT.

The chain is built from TRBV5-1 and TRBJ2-7, with D perhaps TRBD1 (5 bases). Germline lookup yields CDR1 SGHRS and CDR2 YFSETQ. V lost 4 bases and J lost 0, with 14 bases in between. This CDR3 has 15 residues. This CDR3 reads CASSLWTLGSYEQYF. CDR3 in DNA: TGCGCCAGCAGCCTTTGGACACTCGGCTCCTACGAGCAGTACTTC.